A selection of T cell receptor beta chains follows, all from one sample in a study of blood T cell repertoires in COVID-19. Only in-frame clones appear in the TCRdb table, and some are missing; sequencing was by immunoSEQ multiplex PCR. The table lists 130,000 to 150,000 clones, 76% of them singletons, with about 4% in the top ten. Sequencing was carried out using peripheral blood. The receptor source for this set is a man aged 60 to 75 with acute or convalescent COVID-19. CDR3s include the opening cysteine and the closing phenylalanine or tryptophan. A D gene is named only where the DNA matches it firmly. The size field is filled for only some rows; it gives once, few, many or a size class.

j_gene | d_gene | v_gene | abundance | CDR3aa | CDR3nt
TRBJ2-1 | TRBD1 | TRBV24-1 | . | CATSDTDRDLNNEQFF | TGTGCCACCAGTGACACAGACAGGGATCTCAACAATGAGCAGTTCTTC
TRBJ2-1 | TRBD1 | TRBV5-1 | . | CASSLRPGTGGNEQFF | TGCGCCAGCAGCCTCCGACCTGGGACAGGGGGCAATGAGCAGTTCTTC
TRBJ2-3 | TRBD1 | TRBV27 | . | CASSWDRGSSDTQYF | TGTGCCAGCAGCTGGGACAGGGGGAGCTCAGATACGCAGTATTTT
TRBJ1-5 | . | TRBV3-1/TRBV3-2 | . | CASSRGAGNQPQHF | TGTGCCAGCAGCCGGGGCGCGGGCAATCAGCCCCAGCATTTT
TRBJ2-7 | TRBD2 | TRBV16 | . | CASSQIGTSRRSSYEQYF | TGTGCCAGCAGCCAGATCGGGACTAGCAGGCGAAGCTCCTACGAGCAGTACTTC
TRBJ1-3 | . | TRBV6-5 | . | CASTPRYENTIYF | TGTGCCAGCACCCCCCGATACGAGAACACCATATATTTT
TRBJ2-1 | TRBD2 | TRBV28 | . | CASMASGRGGNEQFF | TGTGCCAGCATGGCTAGCGGGAGAGGGGGCAATGAGCAGTTCTTC
TRBJ1-2 | . | TRBV4-1 | . | CASSQLAGVYGYTF | TGCGCCAGCAGCCAACTGGCAGGGGTCTATGGCTACACCTTC
TRBJ1-1 | TRBD1 | TRBV5-8 | . | CASSPRGSDTEAFF | TGTGCCAGCAGCCCCAGGGGGTCGGACACTGAAGCTTTCTTT
TRBJ2-7 | TRBD1 | TRBV5-1 | . | CASSLREGQYYEQYF | TGCGCCAGCAGCTTGCGCGAGGGACAGTACTACGAGCAGTACTTC
TRBJ2-4 | . | TRBV19 | . | CASSIAQTQIENIQYF | TGTGCCAGTAGTATAGCTCAGACACAGATAGAAAACATTCAGTACTTC
TRBJ2-7 | TRBD2 | TRBV5-1 | . | CASSISSGLREQYF | TGCGCCAGCAGCATCTCTAGCGGCCTAAGGGAGCAGTACTTC
TRBJ1-6 | . | TRBV30 | . | CAWSISDPQAPLYNSPLHF | TGTGCCTGGAGTATCTCCGACCCACAGGCGCCTCTCTATAATTCACCCCTCCACTTT
TRBJ2-2 | . | TRBV2 | . | CASSEAAGQGWREMRSGELFF | TGTGCCAGCAGTGAAGCAGCCGGACAGGGATGGCGGGAGATGAGGTCCGGGGAGCTGTTTTTT
TRBJ2-7 | . | TRBV5-4 | . | CASSQVGRLVPHEQYF | TGTGCCAGCAGCCAGGTGGGGAGACTAGTACCGCACGAGCAGTACTTC
TRBJ1-2 | . | TRBV6-5 | . | CASDAGGARGYTF | TGTGCCAGCGACGCGGGGGGGGCGCGAGGCTACACCTTC
TRBJ2-7 | . | TRBV28 | . | CASSLAGFYEQYF | TGTGCCAGCAGTTTAGCCGGGTTCTACGAGCAGTACTTC
TRBJ1-1 | TRBD1 | TRBV7-6 | . | CASSWTGPGVSTEAFF | TGTGCCAGCAGCTGGACAGGGCCTGGCGTGAGCACTGAAGCTTTCTTT
TRBJ1-6 | TRBD1 | TRBV3-1/TRBV3-2 | . | CASSPGGYNSPLHF | TGTGCCAGCAGCCCAGGGGGGTATAATTCACCCCTCCACTTT
TRBJ1-2 | . | TRBV5-8 | . | CASSLEVGRFYGYTF | TGTGCCAGCAGCTTGGAGGTGGGGAGGTTCTATGGCTACACCTTC
TRBJ1-5 | . | TRBV19 | . | CASSIQVWQPQHF | TGTGCCAGTAGTATACAGGTTTGGCAGCCCCAGCATTTT
TRBJ2-1 | TRBD1 | TRBV2 | . | CASGTGQGYNEQFF | TGTGCCAGCGGAACGGGACAGGGGTACAATGAGCAGTTCTTC
TRBJ2-2 | . | TRBV27 | . | CASREGEAGELFF | TGTGCCAGCAGAGAGGGTGAGGCCGGGGAGCTGTTTTTT
TRBJ2-3 | . | TRBV18 | . | CASSAFADTQYF | TGTGCCAGCTCAGCGTTCGCAGATACGCAGTATTTT
TRBJ1-2 | . | TRBV7-9 | few | CASSLFFNNYGYTF | TGTGCCAGCAGCTTATTCTTTAATAACTATGGCTACACCTTC
TRBJ1-3 | . | TRBV4-2 | . | CASSQDRGGNTIYF | TGTGCCAGCAGCCAAGACAGGGGTGGAAACACCATATATTTT
TRBJ2-3 | TRBD2 | TRBV7-8 | . | CASSHGAGEGDTQYF | TGTGCCAGCAGCCACGGAGCGGGAGAGGGAGATACGCAGTATTTT
TRBJ2-5 | TRBD2 | TRBV9 | . | CASSVAAGVGSETQYF | TGTGCCAGCAGCGTAGCTGCGGGAGTCGGGTCGGAGACCCAGTACTTC
TRBJ1-5 | . | TRBV2 | . | CASTSRGYSNQPQHF | TGTGCCAGCACCTCCCGGGGATATAGCAATCAGCCCCAGCATTTT
TRBJ2-2 | . | TRBV24-1 | . | CATSEGLGTGELFF | TGTGCCACCAGTGAGGGGCTTGGCACCGGGGAGCTGTTTTTT
TRBJ1-1 | . | TRBV5-1 | . | CASSLALRTEAFF | TGCGCCAGCAGCTTGGCCCTTCGGACTGAAGCTTTCTTT
TRBJ2-1 | TRBD2 | TRBV3-1/TRBV3-2 | . | CASSRIAGGRYNEQFF | TGTGCCAGCAGCCGCATAGCGGGAGGGCGTTACAATGAGCAGTTCTTC
TRBJ2-2 | . | TRBV19 | . | CASSNLAGELFF | TGTGCCAGTAGTAACTTAGCCGGGGAGCTGTTTTTT
TRBJ2-5 | TRBD2 | TRBV14 | . | CASSQGTSGRQETQYF | TGTGCCAGCAGCCAAGGGACTAGCGGTCGCCAAGAGACCCAGTACTTC
TRBJ2-5 | . | TRBV5-1 | . | CASSLGASTQETQYF | TGCGCCAGCAGCTTGGGGGCTAGCACCCAAGAGACCCAGTACTTC
TRBJ2-3 | TRBD2 | TRBV6-5 | . | CASIAGVSTDTQYF | TGTGCCAGCATAGCGGGGGTGTCCACAGATACGCAGTATTTT
TRBJ2-7 | . | TRBV12-3/TRBV12-4 | . | CASRIEAGYEQYF | TGTGCCAGCAGAATCGAGGCTGGCTACGAGCAGTACTTC
TRBJ1-1 | . | TRBV12-3/TRBV12-4 | . | CASRNRGNTEAFF | TGTGCCAGCCGAAATCGGGGGAACACTGAAGCTTTCTTT
TRBJ2-5 | TRBD1 | TRBV12-3/TRBV12-4 | . | CASSLTGETQYF | TGTGCCAGCAGTTTGACAGGGGAGACCCAGTACTTC
TRBJ2-7 | TRBD2 | TRBV9 | . | CASSVGLGGRYEQYF | TGTGCCAGCAGCGTGGGACTGGGCGGGAGGTACGAGCAGTACTTC
TRBJ2-1 | TRBD2 | TRBV9 | . | CASSAGTSSFDEQFF | TGTGCCAGCAGCGCCGGGACTAGCTCTTTCGATGAGCAGTTCTTC
TRBJ2-1 | TRBD2 | TRBV27 | once | CASSLSKGSGRIRRDEQFF | TGTGCCAGCAGTTTATCGAAGGGTAGCGGGAGGATACGGAGGGATGAGCAGTTCTTC
TRBJ2-5 | TRBD2 | TRBV7-8 | few | CASSLQREKRETQYF | TGTGCCAGCAGCTTACAGCGGGAGAAGCGGGAGACCCAGTACTTC
TRBJ2-3 | . | TRBV6-1 | . | CASSGGGRGGRADTQYF | TGTGCCAGCAGTGGCGGGGGCAGGGGAGGCCGTGCAGATACGCAGTATTTT
TRBJ2-5 | TRBD2 | TRBV5-5 | . | CASRLNAVAGVSKTQYF | TGTGCCAGCAGACTCAACGCGGTAGCGGGAGTTTCGAAGACCCAGTACTTC
TRBJ1-1 | . | TRBV11-2 | . | CASSSTQGTEAFF | TGTGCCAGCAGCTCCACCCAGGGCACTGAAGCTTTCTTT
TRBJ2-1 | . | TRBV20-1 | . | CSAPRYNEQFF | TGCAGTGCCCCGCGTTACAATGAGCAGTTCTTC
TRBJ1-4 | TRBD1 | TRBV7-8 | few | CASSFGTANNEKLFF | TGTGCCAGCAGCTTCGGGACAGCAAATAATGAAAAACTGTTTTTT
TRBJ2-5 | TRBD2 | TRBV15 | . | CATSTWTGGETQYF | TGTGCCACCAGCACCTGGACGGGAGGAGAGACCCAGTACTTC
TRBJ2-7 | . | TRBV28 | . | CASSLRGNDYEQYF | TGTGCCAGCAGTTTGCGAGGGAATGACTACGAGCAGTACTTC
TRBJ1-2 | . | TRBV5-4 | . | CASSLVGEDGYTF | TGTGCCAGCAGCTTAGTGGGTGAGGATGGCTACACCTTC
TRBJ2-7 | TRBD1 | TRBV6-5 | . | CASSYSGTGVSEQYF | TGTGCCAGCAGTTACTCCGGGACAGGGGTGAGCGAGCAGTACTTC
TRBJ1-1 | . | TRBV11-2 | . | CASSLEVSSEAFF | TGTGCCAGCAGCTTAGAAGTCAGTTCTGAAGCTTTCTTT
TRBJ1-5 | TRBD1 | TRBV19 | . | CAGSTGEGNQPQHF | TGTGCCGGATCAACAGGGGAAGGCAATCAGCCCCAGCATTTT
TRBJ1-2 | . | TRBV6-5 | . | CASSYKGAGTTGYTF | TGTGCCAGCAGTTACAAAGGAGCCGGGACAACTGGCTACACCTTC